A single count supports the clone carrying this T cell receptor (beta chain). Original processing notes: Reference gene primer amplification gave nucleated cell count estimates. Some clones are missing from TCRdb's copy, which holds only in-frame ones; the method was immunoSEQ multiplex PCR. Clone size and V and J calls were adopted from that table, with D and trimming inferred from the DNA. The repertoire includes around 65,000 clones, under 95% of them detected once, and approximately 1.6% sits in the top ten. This record comes from a study of blood T cell repertoires in COVID-19. About the research overall: Samples came from the United States, Italy and Spain, spanning acute and convalescent COVID-19. PBMCs, B-cell-depleted T cells, or T cells were the source of the cDNA or gDNA that made up the material.

The CDR3 is 17 residues long. With 1 base removed from V and 7 bases from J, the gap between germline ends came to 20 bases. CDR1 and CDR2 (germline): SGHVS, FNYEAQ. The V and J genes are TRBV7-6 and TRBJ2-4; possibly TRBD2 for D (5 bases). The specimen sequenced was peripheral blood. The TCR sequence derives from a human donor in a cohort sampled during active COVID-19. The CDR3 protein is CASSLGALRSGFNIQYF. The CDR3 DNA reads as TGTGCCAGCAGCTTAGGGGCACTACGCTCGGGGTTCAACATTCAGTACTTC.